Listed below are T cell receptor beta chains from one sample, sequenced in a study of T-cell reconstitution after alpha-beta-depleted transplantation in children. TCRdb reanalysed the PCR reads using MiXCR and keeps one entry per CDR3 protein. The sample shows about 500,000 distinct CDR3 sequences, around 10% of them seen only once. The starting material was PBMCs, mostly from graft donor cells, obtained 180 days after TCRalphabeta/CD19-depleted stem cell transplant. These receptors all stem from a female patient aged 2 to 10 who had a stem cell transplant for aplastic anemia, so the T cells may come from the graft donor. Both conserved end residues are part of each CDR3. D genes are given only for firm matches. Clone size is given for some rows only: seen once, a few or many times, or a class if the clone is expanded.

few,TRBV27,TRBJ1-2,NA,TGTGCCAGCAGTTTATTCCCTACAGGGTTTGGCTACACCTTC,CASSLFPTGFGYTF
few,TRBV5-6,TRBJ2-3,NA,TGTGCCAGCAGCTTGGAAAGGGTAGGCAGGATCACACTTTATTCGGACACAGATACGCAGTATTTT,CASSLERVGRITLYSDTDTQYF
NA,TRBV27,TRBJ2-1,NA,TGTGCCAGCAGCCGGAGGAAGGGGGGGTTGCGGGAATCTGTGGCTGAGCAGTTCTTC,CASSRRKGGLRESVAEQFF
few,TRBV21-1,TRBJ1-1,NA,TGTGCCAGCAGCAGGGGCAGCTTCATGAACACTGAAGCTTTCTTT,CASSRGSFMNTEAFF
few,TRBV29-1,TRBJ2-3,TRBD1,TGCAGCGTTGCTTTGGGACAGGGCCCAGATACGCAGTATTTT,CSVALGQGPDTQYF
many,TRBV10-2,TRBJ2-4,TRBD1,TGCGCCAGCAGCCCTGGACAGGGCAAAAACATTCAGTACTTC,CASSPGQGKNIQYF
NA,TRBV30,TRBJ2-1,TRBD2,TGTGCCTGGAGTGCCGGGACTAGCGGTCTGAATGAGCAGTTCTTC,CAWSAGTSGLNEQFF
many,TRBV29-1,TRBJ2-1,NA,TGCAGCGTTGAAGCCGGACAGCCCTCCTACAATGAGCAGTTCTTC,CSVEAGQPSYNEQFF
few,TRBV24-1,TRBJ2-1,TRBD2,TGTGCCACCAGTGACCCGCCCGGGACTAACTACAATGAGCAGTTCTTC,CATSDPPGTNYNEQFF
many,TRBV6-5,TRBJ2-2,TRBD1,TGTGCCAGCAGTTTCGGGACAGGGGGGCCCACCGGGGAGCTGTTTTTT,CASSFGTGGPTGELFF
many,TRBV5-1,TRBJ2-3,NA,TGCGCCAGCGCCGTTAGGGTGCGGGAAGCAGATACGCAGTATTTT,CASAVRVREADTQYF
few,TRBV20-1,TRBJ2-5,NA,TGCAGTGCTAATCATCGCGTGGAGACCCAGTACTTC,CSANHRVETQYF
few,TRBV18,TRBJ2-7,NA,TGTGCCAGCTCCCCGACAGGCCTCTACGAGCAGTACTTC,CASSPTGLYEQYF
many,TRBV12-3/TRBV12-4,TRBJ2-2,TRBD1,TGTGCCAGCAGTTTACGGCAGGGGGCTTCCGGGGAGCTGTTTTTT,CASSLRQGASGELFF
NA,TRBV20-1,TRBJ2-1,TRBD2,TGCAGTGCTAGGATCGTGCCCCTAGCGGGCTCCTCCTACAATGAGCAGTTCTTC,CSARIVPLAGSSYNEQFF
NA,TRBV15,TRBJ1-2,TRBD1,TGTGCCACAGGGGACAGGAACTATGGCTACACCTTC,CATGDRNYGYTF
many,TRBV4-1,TRBJ2-3,NA,TGCGCCAGCAGCCTGGGGGACTTCGATCTTACAGATACGCAGTATTTT,CASSLGDFDLTDTQYF
many,TRBV5-1,TRBJ2-1,NA,TGCGCCAGCAGCTTTAGCAATGAGCAGTTCTTC,CASSFSNEQFF
few,TRBV12-3/TRBV12-4,TRBJ2-2,TRBD1,TGTGCCAGCAGTTTTTCCTTAGGCGACCCGACAGGGGTGGTAGCCGGGGAGCTGTTTTTT,CASSFSLGDPTGVVAGELFF
few,TRBV5-1,TRBJ2-2,TRBD2,TGCGCCAGCGGAATGACTGGAGCGGGAGGTGCCGGGGAGCTGTTTTTT,CASGMTGAGGAGELFF
NA,TRBV4-2,TRBJ2-3,TRBD2,TGTGCCAGCAGCCAAGACAGAGGACTAGCGGGAGTAGATACGCAGTATTTT,CASSQDRGLAGVDTQYF
NA,TRBV7-3,TRBJ2-7,NA,TGTGCCAGCAGCCCCCGTTCAGACGCCTACGAGCAGTACTTC,CASSPRSDAYEQYF
NA,TRBV2,TRBJ2-5,NA,TGTGCCAGCAGTGAACAGGGTTTAGAGACCCAGTACTTC,CASSEQGLETQYF
few,TRBV5-6,TRBJ2-1,NA,TGTGCCAGCAGCTTGGCCCCCGGGTCGTATGAGCAGTTCTTC,CASSLAPGSYEQFF
few,TRBV6-5,TRBJ2-1,NA,TGTGCCAGCAGTTACTCCCGGAGGAACAATGAGCAGTTCTTC,CASSYSRRNNEQFF
few,TRBV9,TRBJ2-3,NA,TGTGCCAGCAGCGTAGATGGCAGGGGCACAGATACGCAGTATTTT,CASSVDGRGTDTQYF
few,TRBV7-2,TRBJ1-5,TRBD1,TGTGCCAGCAGCTTACAGGGGGCGCGCGGCAATCAGCCCCAGCATTTT,CASSLQGARGNQPQHF
NA,TRBV4-3,TRBJ2-6,NA,TGCGACAGCAGCCTGAGGGCGAGGTTTTTGTCTGGGGCCAACGTCCTGACTTTC,CDSSLRARFLSGANVLTF
NA,TRBV18,TRBJ1-1,NA,TGTGCCAGCTCACCCAAGGCCTTGGGCACTGAAGCTTTCTTT,CASSPKALGTEAFF
NA,TRBV6-5,TRBJ1-5,NA,TGTGCCAGCAGTTACTCGAGGGGGACTTATCAGCCCCAGCATTTT,CASSYSRGTYQPQHF
NA,TRBV6-2/TRBV6-3,TRBJ2-7,NA,TGTGCCAGCCGAGAACTGGACGTCTCCTACGAGCAGTACTTC,CASRELDVSYEQYF
NA,TRBV27,TRBJ2-1,NA,TGTGCCAGCAGTTTAAGCGGCGAGAGCTCCTACAATGAGCAGTTCTTC,CASSLSGESSYNEQFF
many,TRBV20-1,TRBJ2-7,NA,TGCAGTGCTAGAGGGACTTACTTCTACGAGCAGTACTTC,CSARGTYFYEQYF
NA,TRBV19,TRBJ2-5,TRBD2,TGTGCCAGTAGTACCCCATTGGTAGCGGGACAAGAGACCCAGTACTTC,CASSTPLVAGQETQYF
few,TRBV7-6,TRBJ2-3,NA,TGTGCCAGCAGCTTAGGATACGAGGGCACAGATACGCAGTATTTT,CASSLGYEGTDTQYF
NA,TRBV15,TRBJ2-4,NA,TGTGCCACCGCAGCAGGATCCAAAAACATTCAGTACTTC,CATAAGSKNIQYF
NA,TRBV7-2,TRBJ1-3,NA,TGTGCCAGCAGCTTAGTGGGGCAGGGGTTCCCCAGATTT,CASSLVGQGFPRF
NA,TRBV7-8,TRBJ1-2,TRBD1,TGTGCCAGCAGCGCTAGCGGACAGGCGAAAATAGGCTACACCTTC,CASSASGQAKIGYTF
few,TRBV4-2,TRBJ2-7,NA,TGTGCCAGCAGCACTGGCGCGACAGTCGAGCAGTACTTC,CASSTGATVEQYF
NA,TRBV12-3/TRBV12-4,TRBJ2-6,NA,TGTGCCAGCATCCCCGGGTCTGTAAGTGGGTCTGGGGCCAACGTCCTGACTTTC,CASIPGSVSGSGANVLTF
few,TRBV7-7,TRBJ2-1,NA,TGTGCTAGCAGCCCCGGGACTCACCCGGACAATGAGCAGTTCTTC,CASSPGTHPDNEQFF
few,TRBV12-3/TRBV12-4,TRBJ2-3,TRBD1,TGTGCCAGCTCCGCCCCCGGGACAGGGTTTGGCACAGATACGCAGTATTTT,CASSAPGTGFGTDTQYF
NA,TRBV12-3/TRBV12-4,TRBJ1-5,TRBD1,TGTGCCAGCAGTGGGACAGCCGGCAATCAGCCCCAGCATTTT,CASSGTAGNQPQHF
NA,TRBV4-2,TRBJ2-1,NA,TGTGCCAGCAGCCCCGTAGGAGCTTGGTCCAATGAGCAGTTCTTC,CASSPVGAWSNEQFF
NA,TRBV4-2,TRBJ1-4,TRBD1,TGTGCCAGCAGCCAAGAGCAGGGGGCCGGGGGTGAAAAACTGTTTTTT,CASSQEQGAGGEKLFF
NA,TRBV29-1,TRBJ1-1,TRBD1,TGCAGCGTTGGAGGGGGCTCATGGGTCACTGAAGCTTTCTTT,CSVGGGSWVTEAFF
many,TRBV6-1,TRBJ2-5,NA,TGTGCCAGTTCTAACAGGTGGACCCAGTACTTC,CASSNRWTQYF
NA,TRBV28,TRBJ1-2,NA,TGTGCCAGCAGTTCCGGGACCGCCTCGAACTATGGCTACACCTTC,CASSSGTASNYGYTF
few,TRBV20-1,TRBJ2-1,NA,TGCAGTGCTAGAGCCTCAATAGTCTGGAATGAGCAGTTCTTC,CSARASIVWNEQFF
NA,TRBV7-3,TRBJ2-2,NA,TGTGCCAGCAGCCGCCCCGACACCGGGGAGCTGTTTTTT,CASSRPDTGELFF
many,TRBV28,TRBJ1-4,NA,TGTGCCAGCAGTTTTATGGGGTCAACTAATGAAAAACTGTTTTTT,CASSFMGSTNEKLFF
NA,TRBV24-1,TRBJ1-2,NA,TGTGCCACCAGTGAAGGGCCCGGGACCGTTAACTATGGCTACACCTTC,CATSEGPGTVNYGYTF
NA,TRBV4-3,TRBJ2-5,NA,TGCGCCAGCAGCAACCAGGGTGGAGAGACCCAGTACTTC,CASSNQGGETQYF
few,TRBV7-2,TRBJ2-1,NA,TGTGCCAGCAGCCCCCCTGGGGGGCCATCCTACAATGAGCAGTTCTTC,CASSPPGGPSYNEQFF
NA,TRBV11-2,TRBJ1-2,NA,TGTGCCAGCAGCTTAGCGGGGAAATATGGCTACACCTTC,CASSLAGKYGYTF
NA,TRBV4-3,TRBJ1-5,NA,TGCGCCAGCAGCCGAGGAACTAATCAGCCCCAGCATTTT,CASSRGTNQPQHF
few,TRBV30,TRBJ2-3,TRBD2,TGTGCCTGGAGTGTACCGGCGGGAGGGTCAGATACGCAGTATTTT,CAWSVPAGGSDTQYF
few,TRBV24-1,TRBJ2-1,NA,TGTGCCACCAGTGAGACAGAAGAGCAGTTCTTC,CATSETEEQFF
few,TRBV7-9,TRBJ2-1,NA,TGTGCCGAAAGGGTCGCGGAGTCGGGCGTTAATGAGCAGTTCTTC,CAERVAESGVNEQFF
NA,TRBV29-1,TRBJ2-1,TRBD1,TGCAGCGAGCGACAGGGACCCCTGTACAATGAGCAGTTCTTC,CSERQGPLYNEQFF